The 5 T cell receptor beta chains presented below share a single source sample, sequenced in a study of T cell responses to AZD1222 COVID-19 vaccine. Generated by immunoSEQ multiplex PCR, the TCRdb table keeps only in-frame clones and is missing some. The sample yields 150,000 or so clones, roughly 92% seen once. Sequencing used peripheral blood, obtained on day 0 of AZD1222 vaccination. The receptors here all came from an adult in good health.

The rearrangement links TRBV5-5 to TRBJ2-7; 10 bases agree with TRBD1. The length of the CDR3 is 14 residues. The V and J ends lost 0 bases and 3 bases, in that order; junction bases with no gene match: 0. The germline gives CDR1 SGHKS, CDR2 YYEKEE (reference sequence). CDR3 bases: TGTGCCAGCAGCTTGGGGGACAGGGGCTACGAGCAGTACTTC. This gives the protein CASSLGDRGYEQYF.

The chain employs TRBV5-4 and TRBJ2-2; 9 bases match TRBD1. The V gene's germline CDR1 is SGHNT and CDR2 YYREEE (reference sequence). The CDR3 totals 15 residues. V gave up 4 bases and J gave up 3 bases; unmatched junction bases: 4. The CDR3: CASSPGTGYTGELFF. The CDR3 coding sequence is TGTGCCAGCAGCCCCGGGACAGGGTACACCGGGGAGCTGTTTTTT.

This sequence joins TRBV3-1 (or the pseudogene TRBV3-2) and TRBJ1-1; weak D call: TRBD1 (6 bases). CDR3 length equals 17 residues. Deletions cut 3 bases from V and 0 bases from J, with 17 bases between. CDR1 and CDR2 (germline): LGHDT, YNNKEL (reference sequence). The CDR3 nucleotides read TGTGCCAGCAGCCACCGACAGGCGGGAACTATGAACACTGAAGCTTTCTTT. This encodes CASSHRQAGTMNTEAFF.

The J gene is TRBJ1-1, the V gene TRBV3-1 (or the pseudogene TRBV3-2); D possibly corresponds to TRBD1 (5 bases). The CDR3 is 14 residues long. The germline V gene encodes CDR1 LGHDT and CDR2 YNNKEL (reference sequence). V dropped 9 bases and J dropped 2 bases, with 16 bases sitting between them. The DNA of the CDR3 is TGTGCCAGTAAGAGGACCGGGACCAACACTGAAGCTTTCTTT. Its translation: CASKRTGTNTEAFF.

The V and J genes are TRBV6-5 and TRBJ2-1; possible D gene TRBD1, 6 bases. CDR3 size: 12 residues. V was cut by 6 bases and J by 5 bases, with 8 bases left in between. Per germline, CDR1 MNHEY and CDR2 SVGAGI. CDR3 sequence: CASSTGNNEQFF. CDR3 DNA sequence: TGTGCCAGCAGCACAGGGAACAATGAGCAGTTCTTC.